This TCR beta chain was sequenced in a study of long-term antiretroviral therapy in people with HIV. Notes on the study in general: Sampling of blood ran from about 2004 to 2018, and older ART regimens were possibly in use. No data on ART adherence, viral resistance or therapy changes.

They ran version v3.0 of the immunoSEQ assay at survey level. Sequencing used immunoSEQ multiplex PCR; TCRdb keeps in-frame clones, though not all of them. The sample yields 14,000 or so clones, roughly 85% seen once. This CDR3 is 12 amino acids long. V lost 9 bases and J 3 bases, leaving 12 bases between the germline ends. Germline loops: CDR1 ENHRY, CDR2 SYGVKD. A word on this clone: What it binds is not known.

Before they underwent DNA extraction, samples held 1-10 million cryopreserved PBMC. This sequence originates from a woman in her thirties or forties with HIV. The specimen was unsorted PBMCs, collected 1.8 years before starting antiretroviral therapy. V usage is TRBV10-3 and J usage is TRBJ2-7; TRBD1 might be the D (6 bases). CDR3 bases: TGTGCCATTTCAGGGGATCTCTACGAGCAGTACTTC. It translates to CAISGDLYEQYF.